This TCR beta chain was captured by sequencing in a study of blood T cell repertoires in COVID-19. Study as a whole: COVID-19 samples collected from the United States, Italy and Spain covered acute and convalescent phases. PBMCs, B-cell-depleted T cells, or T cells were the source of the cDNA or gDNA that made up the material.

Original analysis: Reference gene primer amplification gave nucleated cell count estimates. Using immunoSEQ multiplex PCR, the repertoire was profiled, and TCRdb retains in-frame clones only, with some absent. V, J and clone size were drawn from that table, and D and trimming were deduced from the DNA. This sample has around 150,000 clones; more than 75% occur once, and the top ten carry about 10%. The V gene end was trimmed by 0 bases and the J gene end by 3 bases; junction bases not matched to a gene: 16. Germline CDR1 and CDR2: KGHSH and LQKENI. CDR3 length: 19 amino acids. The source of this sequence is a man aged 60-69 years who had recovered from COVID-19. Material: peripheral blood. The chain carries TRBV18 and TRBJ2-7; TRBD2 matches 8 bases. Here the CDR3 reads CASSPPPRGLGEGSYEQYF. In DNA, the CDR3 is TGTGCCAGCTCACCACCCCCGCGGGGACTAGGGGAGGGAAGCTACGAGCAGTACTTC.